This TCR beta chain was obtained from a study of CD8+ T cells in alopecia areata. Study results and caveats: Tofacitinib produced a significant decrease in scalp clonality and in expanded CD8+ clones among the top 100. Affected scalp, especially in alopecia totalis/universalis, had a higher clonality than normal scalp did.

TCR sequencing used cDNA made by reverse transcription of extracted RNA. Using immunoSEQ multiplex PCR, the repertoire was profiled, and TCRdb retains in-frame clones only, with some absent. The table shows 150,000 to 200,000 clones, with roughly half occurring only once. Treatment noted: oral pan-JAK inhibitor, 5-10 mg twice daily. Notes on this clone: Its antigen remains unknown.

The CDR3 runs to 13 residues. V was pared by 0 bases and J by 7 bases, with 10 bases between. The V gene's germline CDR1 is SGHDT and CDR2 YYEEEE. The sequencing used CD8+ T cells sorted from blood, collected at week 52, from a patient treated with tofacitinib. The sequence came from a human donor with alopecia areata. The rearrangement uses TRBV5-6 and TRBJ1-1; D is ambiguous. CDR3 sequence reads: CASSLALESEAFF. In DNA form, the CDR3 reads TGTGCCAGCAGCTTGGCCCTCGAGAGTGAAGCTTTCTTT.